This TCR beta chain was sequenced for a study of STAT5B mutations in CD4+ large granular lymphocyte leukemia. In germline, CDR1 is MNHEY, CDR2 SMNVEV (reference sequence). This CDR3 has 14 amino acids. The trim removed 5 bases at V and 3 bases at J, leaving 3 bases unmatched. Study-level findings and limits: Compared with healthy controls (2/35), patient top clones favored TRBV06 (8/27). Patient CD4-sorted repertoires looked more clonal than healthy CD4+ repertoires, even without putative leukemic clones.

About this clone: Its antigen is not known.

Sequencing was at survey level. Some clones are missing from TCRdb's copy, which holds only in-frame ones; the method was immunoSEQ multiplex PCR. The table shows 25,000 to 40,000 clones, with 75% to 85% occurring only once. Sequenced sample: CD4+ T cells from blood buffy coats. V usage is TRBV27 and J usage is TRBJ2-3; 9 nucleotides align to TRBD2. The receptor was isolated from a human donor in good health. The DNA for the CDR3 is TGTGCCAGCAGTCTTACTAGCGGGACAGATACGCAGTATTTT. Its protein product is CASSLTSGTDTQYF.